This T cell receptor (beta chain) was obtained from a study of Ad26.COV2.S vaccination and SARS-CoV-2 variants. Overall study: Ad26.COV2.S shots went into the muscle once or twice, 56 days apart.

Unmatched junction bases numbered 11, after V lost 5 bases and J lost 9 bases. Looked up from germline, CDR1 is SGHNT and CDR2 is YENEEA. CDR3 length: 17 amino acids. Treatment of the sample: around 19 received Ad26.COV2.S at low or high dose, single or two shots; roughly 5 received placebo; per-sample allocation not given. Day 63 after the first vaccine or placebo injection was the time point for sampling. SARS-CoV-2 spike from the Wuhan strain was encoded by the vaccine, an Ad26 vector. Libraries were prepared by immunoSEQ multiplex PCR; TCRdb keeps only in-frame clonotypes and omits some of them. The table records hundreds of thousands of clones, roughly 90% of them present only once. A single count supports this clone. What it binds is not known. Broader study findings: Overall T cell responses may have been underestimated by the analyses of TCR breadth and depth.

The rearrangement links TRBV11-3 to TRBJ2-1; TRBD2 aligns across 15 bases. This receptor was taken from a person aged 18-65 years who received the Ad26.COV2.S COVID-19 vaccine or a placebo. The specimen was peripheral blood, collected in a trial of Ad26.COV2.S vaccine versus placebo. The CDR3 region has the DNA TGTGCCAGCAGCGGAACCGGGACTAGCGGGAGGTGGGGTGAGCAGTTCTTC. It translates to CASSGTGTSGRWGEQFF.